This TCR beta chain comes out of a study of T cell changes during pregnancy in multiple sclerosis. Some clones are missing from TCRdb's copy, which holds only in-frame ones; the method was immunoSEQ multiplex PCR. The table includes about 59,000 clones, over 85% detected once. V lost 7 bases to trimming and J lost 6 bases, with 9 bases between them. The CDR3 contains 12 residues. Germline CDR1 is MRHNA and CDR2 is SNTAGT. The rearrangement uses TRBV6-4 and TRBJ2-2; D may be TRBD2 (6 bases). The sample was CD8+ T cells from peripheral blood mononuclear cells, taken in the third trimester of pregnancy. The TCR was taken from a female donor with multiple sclerosis, enrolled in a pregnancy study. The CDR3 coding sequence is TGTGCCAGCATGTCGGGAGCCGGGGAGCTGTTTTTT. Translated: CASMSGAGELFF.